This TCR beta chain was captured by sequencing in a study of technical replicates of blood from a handful of donors. TCRdb's table, derived via immunoSEQ multiplex PCR, lists solely in-frame clones and lacks some. In the table there are 81,000 or so clones, just over 95% of which are singletons. The specimen sequenced was T cells isolated from PBMCs. This sequence originates from a human donor in good health.

Here the CDR3 DNA reads TGCGCCAGCCGCCGGCCAAGCGGAGTGTTAAACGAGCAGTACTTC. As protein: CASRRPSGVLNEQYF. The genes are TRBV10-2 and TRBJ2-7; D possibly corresponds to TRBD2 (5 bases). Between the trimmed V and J ends, which lost 8 bases and 5 bases, there was a span of 22 bases. The CDR3 consists of 15 residues. Germline V gene data show CDR1 as WSHSY and CDR2 as SAAADI.